This TCR beta chain was recorded in a study of neurological immune-mediated disorders. Points from the study as a whole: The absence of shared CDR3 amino acid sequences among expanded clones across subjects suggests private repertoires in all groups.

Each CDR3 protein gets one entry after TCRdb re-called the 5' RACE reads with MiXCR. This table has about 74,000 distinct CDR3 sequences, 5.2% appearing once. This CDR3 has 13 amino acids. J lost 7 bases, V lost 2 bases, and 3 bases had no gene match. The table lists this clonotype with many counts. Its specificity is not known. V usage is TRBV12-3 or TRBV12-4 and J usage is TRBJ1-2; 8 bases are a match to TRBD1. The specimen sequenced was PBMCs. This clonotype was obtained from a man aged 18 to 35 with multiple sclerosis. CDR3 loop: CASSLYRGAGYTF. In nucleotides, the CDR3 is TGTGCCAGCAGTTTATACAGGGGGGCTGGCTACACCTTC.